These T cell receptor beta chains were read from a single sample in a study of OX40 agonist ivuxolimab in advanced cancers. Measured with immunoSEQ multiplex PCR; TCRdb has only the in-frame clones, and not every one. The table lists more than 100,000 clones, about nine tenths of them singletons, with roughly 0.99% in the top ten. The specimen was CD4+ or CD8+ T cells sorted from blood, collected in a trial of the OX40 agonist ivuxolimab. These receptors all come from an adult with an advanced solid tumor such as melanoma, head and neck, liver or kidney cancer. Both conserved end residues are part of each CDR3. A D gene is named only where the DNA matches it firmly. The size entry is marked missing in some rows and otherwise reads once, few, many or a size class.

J gene: TRBJ2-1; D gene: NA; clone size: NA; V gene: TRBV7-9; CDR3 protein: CASSLGLYNEQFF; CDR3 DNA: TGTGCCAGCAGCTTAGGACTCTACAATGAGCAGTTCTTC
J gene: TRBJ1-1; D gene: NA; clone size: NA; V gene: TRBV11-3; CDR3 protein: CASSLLSGANTEAFF; CDR3 DNA: TGTGCCAGCAGCTTATTGTCGGGGGCGAACACTGAAGCTTTCTTT
J gene: TRBJ2-1; D gene: NA; clone size: NA; V gene: TRBV7-2; CDR3 protein: CASSQNSGDNEQFF; CDR3 DNA: TGTGCCAGCAGCCAAAACTCGGGAGACAATGAGCAGTTCTTC
J gene: TRBJ2-7; D gene: NA; clone size: once; V gene: TRBV5-4; CDR3 protein: CASSSSGTTSSYEQYF; CDR3 DNA: TGTGCCAGCAGCTCCTCCGGGACAACGAGCTCCTACGAGCAGTACTTC
J gene: TRBJ1-1; D gene: TRBD1; clone size: NA; V gene: TRBV2; CDR3 protein: CAISGQRLTEAFF; CDR3 DNA: TGTGCCATCTCGGGACAGAGGTTGACTGAAGCTTTCTTT
J gene: TRBJ1-6; D gene: NA; clone size: NA; V gene: TRBV19; CDR3 protein: CASVAQQGKGSPLHF; CDR3 DNA: TGTGCCAGTGTCGCCCAGCAGGGGAAGGGTTCACCCCTCCACTTT
J gene: TRBJ1-5; D gene: TRBD1; clone size: NA; V gene: TRBV7-9; CDR3 protein: CASSLGGDSQPQHF; CDR3 DNA: TGTGCCAGCAGCTTAGGAGGGGACAGTCAGCCCCAGCATTTT
J gene: TRBJ2-7; D gene: TRBD1; clone size: NA; V gene: TRBV7-3; CDR3 protein: CASSARTGQSYEQYF; CDR3 DNA: TGTGCCAGCAGCGCACGGACAGGACAATCCTACGAGCAGTACTTC
J gene: TRBJ1-1; D gene: NA; clone size: NA; V gene: TRBV7-9; CDR3 protein: CASSPRTVAEAFF; CDR3 DNA: TGTGCCAGCAGCCCAAGGACTGTCGCTGAAGCTTTCTTT
J gene: TRBJ2-1; D gene: TRBD1; clone size: NA; V gene: TRBV7-9; CDR3 protein: CASSLNRDRHYNEQFF; CDR3 DNA: TGTGCCAGCAGCTTGAACCGGGACAGGCATTACAATGAGCAGTTCTTC
J gene: TRBJ1-1; D gene: NA; clone size: NA; V gene: TRBV27; CDR3 protein: CASRNFRGLNTEAFF; CDR3 DNA: TGTGCCAGCAGGAACTTCAGGGGATTGAACACTGAAGCTTTCTTT
J gene: TRBJ1-5; D gene: TRBD1; clone size: NA; V gene: TRBV19; CDR3 protein: CASSRARGRDQPQHF; CDR3 DNA: TGTGCCAGTAGTAGAGCGAGGGGGCGGGATCAGCCCCAGCATTTT
J gene: TRBJ2-2; D gene: TRBD2; clone size: NA; V gene: TRBV6-4; CDR3 protein: CASSDTSGSLRSGELFF; CDR3 DNA: TGTGCCAGCAGTGATACTAGCGGGAGTTTACGGTCCGGGGAGCTGTTTTTT
J gene: TRBJ1-3; D gene: TRBD1; clone size: NA; V gene: TRBV6-1; CDR3 protein: CASSAGTGTGNTIYF; CDR3 DNA: TGTGCCAGCAGTGCCGGGACAGGGACGGGAAACACCATATATTTT
J gene: TRBJ2-7; D gene: NA; clone size: NA; V gene: TRBV5-1; CDR3 protein: CASSFRDTYEQYF; CDR3 DNA: TGCGCCAGCAGCTTCAGGGATACCTACGAGCAGTACTTC
J gene: TRBJ2-7; D gene: NA; clone size: NA; V gene: TRBV5-1; CDR3 protein: CASAHEDNAYEQYF; CDR3 DNA: TGCGCCAGCGCCCACGAAGACAACGCTTACGAGCAGTACTTC
J gene: TRBJ2-2; D gene: TRBD2; clone size: NA; V gene: TRBV4-1; CDR3 protein: CASSQVRLAGVVGGELFF; CDR3 DNA: TGCGCCAGCAGCCAAGTCAGGTTAGCGGGAGTCGTTGGCGGGGAGCTGTTTTTT
J gene: TRBJ2-3; D gene: NA; clone size: few; V gene: TRBV7-3; CDR3 protein: CAPITGTAWDTQYF; CDR3 DNA: TGTGCCCCCATCACCGGGACTGCCTGGGATACGCAGTATTTT
J gene: TRBJ2-2; D gene: NA; clone size: NA; V gene: TRBV7-9; CDR3 protein: CASSLHGVAGELFF; CDR3 DNA: TGTGCCAGCAGCTTACATGGGGTCGCCGGGGAGCTGTTTTTT
J gene: TRBJ2-2; D gene: TRBD1; clone size: NA; V gene: TRBV30; CDR3 protein: CAATGYTGELFF; CDR3 DNA: TGTGCCGCGACAGGGTACACCGGGGAGCTGTTTTTT
J gene: TRBJ1-1; D gene: NA; clone size: NA; V gene: TRBV15; CDR3 protein: CATSRDGGNTEAFF; CDR3 DNA: TGTGCCACCAGCAGAGATGGGGGGAACACTGAAGCTTTCTTT
J gene: TRBJ1-6; D gene: NA; clone size: NA; V gene: TRBV5-6; CDR3 protein: CASSSGGPLHF; CDR3 DNA: TGTGCCAGCAGCTCGGGGGGGCCCCTCCACTTT
J gene: TRBJ2-3; D gene: NA; clone size: NA; V gene: TRBV9; CDR3 protein: CASSQGRPSTDTQYF; CDR3 DNA: TGTGCCAGCAGCCAGGGGCGGCCTAGCACAGATACGCAGTATTTT
J gene: TRBJ2-3; D gene: TRBD1; clone size: NA; V gene: TRBV9; CDR3 protein: CASSIRDRGRVSGVTDTQYF; CDR3 DNA: TGTGCCAGCAGCATTCGGGACAGGGGGCGCGTCTCGGGAGTGACAGATACGCAGTATTTT
J gene: TRBJ2-4; D gene: NA; clone size: once; V gene: TRBV5-6; CDR3 protein: CASSLMKLGVTSKNIQYF; CDR3 DNA: TGTGCCAGCAGCTTGATGAAGTTAGGAGTGACATCCAAAAACATTCAGTACTTC
J gene: TRBJ1-1; D gene: TRBD1; clone size: NA; V gene: TRBV5-6; CDR3 protein: CASSFYLDRGQDTEAFF; CDR3 DNA: TGTGCCAGCAGCTTCTACCTCGACAGGGGGCAGGACACTGAAGCTTTCTTT
J gene: TRBJ1-1; D gene: TRBD1; clone size: NA; V gene: TRBV6-5; CDR3 protein: CASSVSGQGNTEAFF; CDR3 DNA: TGTGCCAGCAGTGTATCGGGACAGGGGAACACCGAAGCTTTCTTT
J gene: TRBJ1-2; D gene: NA; clone size: NA; V gene: TRBV7-9; CDR3 protein: CASSPPEQDNYGYTF; CDR3 DNA: TGTGCCAGCAGCCCCCCGGAACAAGACAACTATGGCTACACCTTC
J gene: TRBJ2-2; D gene: TRBD2; clone size: NA; V gene: TRBV5-1; CDR3 protein: CASSPRTSGSNTGELFF; CDR3 DNA: TGCGCCAGCAGCCCAAGGACTAGCGGATCGAACACCGGGGAGCTGTTTTTT
J gene: TRBJ2-3; D gene: TRBD2; clone size: NA; V gene: TRBV6-6; CDR3 protein: CASSSGLADTDTQYF; CDR3 DNA: TGTGCCAGCAGCTCGGGACTAGCGGACACAGATACGCAGTATTTT
J gene: TRBJ2-2; D gene: TRBD2; clone size: NA; V gene: TRBV11-2; CDR3 protein: CASSLGLAYSGELFF; CDR3 DNA: TGTGCCAGCAGCCTCGGACTAGCATATAGCGGGGAGCTGTTTTTT
J gene: TRBJ2-2; D gene: NA; clone size: NA; V gene: TRBV7-3; CDR3 protein: CASSRIPGLGVTGELFF; CDR3 DNA: TGTGCCAGCAGCCGTATTCCGGGACTCGGAGTCACCGGGGAGCTGTTTTTT
J gene: TRBJ1-1; D gene: NA; clone size: NA; V gene: TRBV6-5; CDR3 protein: CASNGGNTEAFF; CDR3 DNA: TGTGCCAGTAACGGAGGGAACACTGAAGCTTTCTTT
J gene: TRBJ2-1; D gene: TRBD1; clone size: NA; V gene: TRBV5-1; CDR3 protein: CASRADRDEQFF; CDR3 DNA: TGCGCCAGCAGGGCTGACAGGGATGAGCAGTTCTTC
J gene: TRBJ1-2; D gene: NA; clone size: NA; V gene: TRBV9; CDR3 protein: CASSVLDTGVKGYTF; CDR3 DNA: TGTGCCAGCAGCGTACTCGACACAGGTGTAAAAGGCTACACCTTC
J gene: TRBJ2-5; D gene: TRBD1; clone size: NA; V gene: TRBV9; CDR3 protein: CASSADRQETQYF; CDR3 DNA: TGTGCCAGCAGCGCGGACAGGCAAGAGACCCAGTACTTC
J gene: TRBJ2-7; D gene: NA; clone size: NA; V gene: TRBV2; CDR3 protein: CASSGYDNRDATYEQYF; CDR3 DNA: TGTGCCAGCAGTGGTTACGATAACCGGGACGCAACCTACGAGCAGTACTTC
J gene: TRBJ1-2; D gene: NA; clone size: NA; V gene: TRBV7-8; CDR3 protein: CASSPDDNYGYTF; CDR3 DNA: TGTGCCAGCAGCCCGGACGATAACTATGGCTACACCTTC
J gene: TRBJ1-2; D gene: NA; clone size: once; V gene: TRBV19; CDR3 protein: CASSTTDLANYGYTF; CDR3 DNA: TGTGCCAGTAGTACAACAGATTTAGCTAACTATGGCTACACCTTC
J gene: TRBJ2-5; D gene: TRBD1; clone size: few; V gene: TRBV6-1; CDR3 protein: CASSPNTGGGTQYF; CDR3 DNA: TGTGCCAGCAGTCCAAACACAGGGGGAGGGACCCAGTACTTC
J gene: TRBJ2-7; D gene: NA; clone size: few; V gene: TRBV6-5; CDR3 protein: CASSYSPMEIHEQYF; CDR3 DNA: TGTGCCAGCAGTTACTCTCCAATGGAAATACACGAGCAGTACTTC
J gene: TRBJ2-5; D gene: TRBD2; clone size: NA; V gene: TRBV11-2; CDR3 protein: CASSLRLAGVPGGETQYF; CDR3 DNA: TGTGCCAGCAGCCTTCGACTAGCGGGAGTCCCGGGGGGAGAGACCCAGTACTTC
J gene: TRBJ2-1; D gene: TRBD2; clone size: NA; V gene: TRBV19; CDR3 protein: CASSMSGTSIYNEQFF; CDR3 DNA: TGTGCCAGTAGTATGTCGGGGACTAGCATTTACAATGAGCAGTTCTTC
J gene: TRBJ1-1; D gene: NA; clone size: NA; V gene: TRBV7-8; CDR3 protein: CASSLEARSNVGNTEAFF; CDR3 DNA: TGTGCCAGCAGCTTAGAGGCGCGGAGTAATGTGGGGAACACTGAAGCTTTCTTT
J gene: TRBJ2-5; D gene: TRBD1; clone size: NA; V gene: TRBV6-1; CDR3 protein: CASRGTGVETQYF; CDR3 DNA: TGTGCCAGCAGAGGGACAGGTGTAGAGACCCAGTACTTC
J gene: TRBJ1-1; D gene: NA; clone size: NA; V gene: TRBV30; CDR3 protein: CAWSVPAGMNTEAFF; CDR3 DNA: TGTGCCTGGAGTGTACCCGCAGGTATGAACACTGAAGCTTTCTTT
J gene: TRBJ1-4; D gene: NA; clone size: NA; V gene: TRBV27; CDR3 protein: CASRPGRVNEKLFF; CDR3 DNA: TGTGCCAGCAGACCCGGCCGGGTTAATGAAAAACTGTTTTTT
J gene: TRBJ1-1; D gene: TRBD1; clone size: NA; V gene: TRBV9; CDR3 protein: CASTTGIMNTEAFF; CDR3 DNA: TGTGCCAGCACGACAGGGATAATGAACACTGAAGCTTTCTTT
J gene: TRBJ1-6; D gene: NA; clone size: NA; V gene: TRBV7-9; CDR3 protein: CASGTNGATLESPLHF; CDR3 DNA: TGTGCCAGCGGGACGAACGGAGCAACGCTGGAGTCACCCCTCCACTTT
J gene: TRBJ1-2; D gene: NA; clone size: NA; V gene: TRBV12-5; CDR3 protein: CASGLGQVPLNGYTF; CDR3 DNA: TGTGCTAGTGGTTTGGGTCAAGTTCCACTCAATGGCTACACCTTC
J gene: TRBJ2-7; D gene: TRBD1; clone size: NA; V gene: TRBV28; CDR3 protein: CASSLWTGGTYEQYF; CDR3 DNA: TGTGCCAGCAGTCTATGGACAGGGGGCACCTACGAGCAGTACTTC
J gene: TRBJ2-2; D gene: NA; clone size: NA; V gene: TRBV21-1; CDR3 protein: CASSKAPDRGNTGELFF; CDR3 DNA: TGTGCCAGCAGCAAAGCTCCGGACAGGGGTAACACCGGGGAGCTGTTTTTT
J gene: TRBJ1-6; D gene: NA; clone size: NA; V gene: TRBV2; CDR3 protein: CASSEGQARSPLHF; CDR3 DNA: TGTGCCAGCAGTGAAGGACAGGCGAGATCACCCCTCCACTTT
J gene: TRBJ1-4; D gene: NA; clone size: NA; V gene: TRBV28; CDR3 protein: CASRGNEKLFF; CDR3 DNA: TGTGCCAGCAGGGGGAATGAAAAACTGTTTTTT
J gene: TRBJ2-7; D gene: TRBD2; clone size: NA; V gene: TRBV11-2; CDR3 protein: CASRGLAGVSHEQYF; CDR3 DNA: TGTGCCAGCAGGGGATTAGCGGGAGTTAGCCACGAGCAGTACTTC
J gene: TRBJ2-1; D gene: TRBD2; clone size: NA; V gene: TRBV5-4; CDR3 protein: CASSPGGGSYNEQFF; CDR3 DNA: TGTGCCAGCAGCCCCGGTGGCGGGAGCTACAATGAGCAGTTCTTC
J gene: TRBJ2-7; D gene: NA; clone size: NA; V gene: TRBV6-1; CDR3 protein: CASRTSGDEQYF; CDR3 DNA: TGTGCCAGCAGAACGTCAGGGGACGAGCAGTACTTC